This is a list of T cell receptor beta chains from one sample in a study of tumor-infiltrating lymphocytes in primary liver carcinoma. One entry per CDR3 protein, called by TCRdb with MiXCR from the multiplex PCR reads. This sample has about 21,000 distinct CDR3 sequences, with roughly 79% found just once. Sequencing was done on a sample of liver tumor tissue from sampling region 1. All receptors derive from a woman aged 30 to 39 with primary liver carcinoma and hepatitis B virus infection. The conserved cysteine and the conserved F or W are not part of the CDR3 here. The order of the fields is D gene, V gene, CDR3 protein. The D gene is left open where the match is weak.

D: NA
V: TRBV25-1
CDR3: ALHGASSPYTRKLF

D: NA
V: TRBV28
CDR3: ASSLSSGIHPTGQF

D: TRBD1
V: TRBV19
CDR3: ASRVESAQGHKEAF

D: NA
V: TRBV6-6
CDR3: ASKGGEGYSTEAF

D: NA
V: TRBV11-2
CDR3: ASSRIGIGNEQY

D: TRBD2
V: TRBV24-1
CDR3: ATSDPRGAGELF

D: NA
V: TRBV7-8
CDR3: ASSPFHGGQPQH

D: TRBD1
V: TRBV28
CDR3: ASRETGISYEQY

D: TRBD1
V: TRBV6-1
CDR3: ASIEILPGGAANTGELF

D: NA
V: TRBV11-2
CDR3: ASSLDRTVTGMLF

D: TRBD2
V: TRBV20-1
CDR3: SASRTSGRHEKY

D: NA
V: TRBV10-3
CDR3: ATSESRGTYYEQY

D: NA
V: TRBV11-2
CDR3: ACSPWGGNLF

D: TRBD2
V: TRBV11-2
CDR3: ASNQTTGGGKETQY

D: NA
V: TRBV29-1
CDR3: SVEDSQVAPQY

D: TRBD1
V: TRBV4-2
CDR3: ASNQEHLGQGGPREHY

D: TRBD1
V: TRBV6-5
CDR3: ASSPRTGFAGELF

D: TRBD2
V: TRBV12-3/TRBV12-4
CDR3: ASSLALAGGAEQY

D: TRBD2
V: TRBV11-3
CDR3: ADASGSGNEQF

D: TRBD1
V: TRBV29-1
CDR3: SAKPGQAELDGELF

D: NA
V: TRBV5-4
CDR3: VSSNPAASRSRTDTQY

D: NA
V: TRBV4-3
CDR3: ASSHRELVKEQF

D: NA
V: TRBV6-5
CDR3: ASSYQGREY

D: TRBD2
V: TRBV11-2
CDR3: ASSLISGRFPGYEQL

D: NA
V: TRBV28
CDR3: VSGLHPQGFYEQY

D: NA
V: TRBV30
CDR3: VSSTGLGTGELF

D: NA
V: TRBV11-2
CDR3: ASRVGTQYNEQF

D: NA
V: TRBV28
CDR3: ANWRDETSGANVLT

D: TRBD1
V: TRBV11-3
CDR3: ANSLMTGRAF

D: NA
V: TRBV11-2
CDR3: ASSLDWTVTLELF

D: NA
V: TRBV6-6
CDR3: PSSSTIDRGGQVGQY

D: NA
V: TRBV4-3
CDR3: TSSHTELVSEQL

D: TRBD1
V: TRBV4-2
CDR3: TSSQAGGRDEAF

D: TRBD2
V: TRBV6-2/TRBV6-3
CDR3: ANSYCGRLAGAGPYIEQF

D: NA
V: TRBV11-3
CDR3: ASSLAGNEQY

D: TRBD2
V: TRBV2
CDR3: ASSFRASGRYTDTQY

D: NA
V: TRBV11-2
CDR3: ASRYARGKAEAF

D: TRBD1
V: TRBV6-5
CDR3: ASSPGTGFTRELF

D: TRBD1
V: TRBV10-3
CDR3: AIMRDSNSGNTIY

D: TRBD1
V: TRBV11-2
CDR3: VSSALDRGRKSWSNTEAF

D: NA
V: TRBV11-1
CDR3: ASSRRHATYNEQF

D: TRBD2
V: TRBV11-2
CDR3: ASSAELACIVDTQY

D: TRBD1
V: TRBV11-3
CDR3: ASNRREGALGELF

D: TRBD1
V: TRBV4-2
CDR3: ANSQEHLGQGGPREQY

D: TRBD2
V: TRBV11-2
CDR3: ASSTTQAGGYNEQF

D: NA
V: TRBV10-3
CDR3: VMSPTATRDEQL

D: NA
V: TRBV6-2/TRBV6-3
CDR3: ASSYSYGQTTKDFA

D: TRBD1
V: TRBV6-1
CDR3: ASSERGQEAF

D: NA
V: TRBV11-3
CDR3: ISSSTGHGFLDEQF

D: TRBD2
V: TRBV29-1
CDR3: SIAPGLAGEYNEEF

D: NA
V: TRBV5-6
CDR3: ASSLVPKVTRELF

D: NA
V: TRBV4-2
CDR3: ASPVEGRGNTEAF